The text below deals with one TCR beta chain. CDR1 MDHEN and CDR2 SYDVKM come from the germline V gene. V gave up 4 bases and J gave up 3 bases, with 9 bases separating them. The length of the CDR3 is 13 residues. The data stem from a study of blood T cell repertoires in COVID-19. Profiling relied on immunoSEQ multiplex PCR, and the TCRdb table lists in-frame clones only, not all of them. The sample holds hundreds of thousands of clones, over 75% seen once. The sequence came from a man younger than 45 who had recovered from COVID-19. The sample taken for sequencing was PBMCs or T cells enriched from blood (not recorded which). The V call is TRBV28, the J call TRBJ1-2; D call uncertain. CDR3 nucleotide sequence: TGTGCCAGCAGTTCGTCCGGTTACTATGGCTACACCTTC. Its protein is CASSSSGYYGYTF.